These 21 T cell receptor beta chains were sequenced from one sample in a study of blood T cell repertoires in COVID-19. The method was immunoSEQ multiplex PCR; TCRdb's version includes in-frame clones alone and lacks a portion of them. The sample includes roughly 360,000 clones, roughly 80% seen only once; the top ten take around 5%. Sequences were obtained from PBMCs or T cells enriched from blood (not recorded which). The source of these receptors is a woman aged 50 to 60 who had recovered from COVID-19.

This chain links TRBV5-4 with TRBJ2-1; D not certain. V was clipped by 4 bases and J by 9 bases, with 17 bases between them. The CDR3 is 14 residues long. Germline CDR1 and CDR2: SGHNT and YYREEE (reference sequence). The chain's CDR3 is CASSPPEVSAEQFF. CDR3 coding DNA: TGTGCCAGCAGCCCGCCCGAGGTAAGCGCTGAGCAGTTCTTC.

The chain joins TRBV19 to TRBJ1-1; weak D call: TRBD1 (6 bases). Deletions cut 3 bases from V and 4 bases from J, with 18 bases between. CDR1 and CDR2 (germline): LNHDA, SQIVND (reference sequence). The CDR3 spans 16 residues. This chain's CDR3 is CASSIGGLGQRTEAFF. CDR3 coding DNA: TGTGCCAGTAGTATCGGGGGGTTGGGACAACGCACTGAAGCTTTCTTT.

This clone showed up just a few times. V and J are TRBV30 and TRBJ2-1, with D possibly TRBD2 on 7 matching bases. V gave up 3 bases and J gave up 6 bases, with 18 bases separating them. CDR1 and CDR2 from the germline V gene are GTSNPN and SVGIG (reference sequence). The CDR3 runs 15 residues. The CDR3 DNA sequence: TGTGCCTGGAGCCCTAGGGGGGGACCCCGCAATGAGCAGTTCTTC. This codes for CAWSPRGGPRNEQFF.

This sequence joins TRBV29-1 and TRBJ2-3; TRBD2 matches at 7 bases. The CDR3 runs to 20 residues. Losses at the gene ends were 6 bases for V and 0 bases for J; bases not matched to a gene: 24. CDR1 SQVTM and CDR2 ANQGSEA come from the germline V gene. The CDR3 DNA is TGCAGCGTGTCGGCCCCCGCTGGGAGGGACTTTTTACTTAGCACAGATACGCAGTATTTT. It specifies CSVSAPAGRDFLLSTDTQYF.

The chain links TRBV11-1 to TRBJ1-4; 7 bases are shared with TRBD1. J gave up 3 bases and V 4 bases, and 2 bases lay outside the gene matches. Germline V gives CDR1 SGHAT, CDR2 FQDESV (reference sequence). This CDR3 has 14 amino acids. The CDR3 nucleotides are TGTGCCAGCAGCTCGGGACAGCCTAATGAAAAACTGTTTTTT. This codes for CASSSGQPNEKLFF. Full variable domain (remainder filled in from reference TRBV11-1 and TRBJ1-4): EAEVAQSPRYKITEKSQAVAFWCDPISGHATLYWYRQILGQGPELLVQFQDESVVDDSQLPKDRFSAERLKGVDSTLKIQPAELGDSAMYLCASSSGQPNEKLFFGSGTQLSVL.

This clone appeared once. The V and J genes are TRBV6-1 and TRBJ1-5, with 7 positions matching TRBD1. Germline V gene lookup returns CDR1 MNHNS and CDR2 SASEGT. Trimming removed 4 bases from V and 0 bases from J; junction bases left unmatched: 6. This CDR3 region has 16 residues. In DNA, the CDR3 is TGTGCCAGCAGTGCAACAGGGGTCTATAGCAATCAGCCCCAGCATTTT. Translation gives CASSATGVYSNQPQHF.

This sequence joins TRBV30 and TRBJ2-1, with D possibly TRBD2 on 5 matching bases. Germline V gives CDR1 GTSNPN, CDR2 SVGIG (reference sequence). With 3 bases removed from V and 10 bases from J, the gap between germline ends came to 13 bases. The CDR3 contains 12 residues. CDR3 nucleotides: TGTGCCTGGAGGGAGGATCGGTTAGAGCAGTTCTTC. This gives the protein CAWREDRLEQFF.

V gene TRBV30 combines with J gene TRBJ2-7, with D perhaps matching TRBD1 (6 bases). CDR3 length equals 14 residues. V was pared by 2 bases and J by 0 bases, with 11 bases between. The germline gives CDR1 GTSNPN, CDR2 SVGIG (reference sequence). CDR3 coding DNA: TGTGCCTGGAGTTCTGACAGGAACTCCTACGAGCAGTACTTC. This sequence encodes CAWSSDRNSYEQYF.

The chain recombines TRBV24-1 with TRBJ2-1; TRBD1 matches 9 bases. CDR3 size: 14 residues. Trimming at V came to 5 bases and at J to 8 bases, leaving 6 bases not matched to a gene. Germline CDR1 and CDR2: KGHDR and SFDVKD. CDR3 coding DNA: TGTGCCACCAGTGGGACAGGGGCTGGAGATGAGCAGTTCTTC. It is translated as CATSGTGAGDEQFF.

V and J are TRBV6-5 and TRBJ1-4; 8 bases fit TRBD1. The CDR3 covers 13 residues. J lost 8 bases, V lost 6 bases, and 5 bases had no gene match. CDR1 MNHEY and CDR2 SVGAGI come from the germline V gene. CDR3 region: CASRKTGAEKLFF. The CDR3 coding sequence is TGTGCCAGCAGAAAGACAGGGGCGGAAAAACTGTTTTTT.

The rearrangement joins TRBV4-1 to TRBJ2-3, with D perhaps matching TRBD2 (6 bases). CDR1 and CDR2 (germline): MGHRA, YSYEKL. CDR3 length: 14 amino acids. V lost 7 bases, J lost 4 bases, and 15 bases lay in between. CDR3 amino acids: CASNPKTGADTQYF. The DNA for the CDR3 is TGCGCCAGCAATCCGAAAACGGGAGCAGATACGCAGTATTTT.

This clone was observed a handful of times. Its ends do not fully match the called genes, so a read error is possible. In DNA form, the CDR3 reads TGTGCCAGCAGTTTGCCCGGGGTTTCCTCCTTT. This encodes CASSLPGVSSF. The chain has TRBV12-3 or TRBV12-4 and TRBJ1-1, with unresolved D. The CDR3 extends over 11 amino acids.

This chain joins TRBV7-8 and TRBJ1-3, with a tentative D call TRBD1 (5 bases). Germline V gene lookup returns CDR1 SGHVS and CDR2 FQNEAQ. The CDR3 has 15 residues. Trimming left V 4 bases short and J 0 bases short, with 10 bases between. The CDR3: CASSYRQNSGNTIYF. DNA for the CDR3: TGTGCCAGCAGCTATCGACAGAACTCTGGAAACACCATATATTTT.

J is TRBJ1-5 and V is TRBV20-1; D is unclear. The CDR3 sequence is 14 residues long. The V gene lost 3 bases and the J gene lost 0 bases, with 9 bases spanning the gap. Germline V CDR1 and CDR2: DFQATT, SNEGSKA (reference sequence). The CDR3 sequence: CSASGGNSNQPQHF. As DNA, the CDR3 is TGCAGTGCTAGTGGCGGAAATAGCAATCAGCCCCAGCATTTT.

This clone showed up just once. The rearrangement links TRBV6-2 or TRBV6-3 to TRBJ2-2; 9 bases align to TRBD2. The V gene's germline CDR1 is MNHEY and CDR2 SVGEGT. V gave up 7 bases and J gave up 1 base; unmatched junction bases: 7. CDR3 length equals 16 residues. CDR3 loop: CASNPQAGGNTGELFF. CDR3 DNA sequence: TGTGCCAGCAACCCCCAAGCGGGAGGGAACACCGGGGAGCTGTTTTTT.

Here the CDR3 reads CASSAGTASGANVLTF. Here the CDR3 DNA reads TGTGCCAGCAGCGCCGGGACAGCGTCTGGGGCCAACGTCCTGACTTTC. The chain combines TRBV9 with TRBJ2-6; 7 bases map to TRBD1. This CDR3 is 16 amino acids long. CDR1 is SGDLS, CDR2 YYNGEE, per germline. The V gene end was trimmed by 3 bases and the J gene end by 1 base; junction bases not matched to a gene: 4.

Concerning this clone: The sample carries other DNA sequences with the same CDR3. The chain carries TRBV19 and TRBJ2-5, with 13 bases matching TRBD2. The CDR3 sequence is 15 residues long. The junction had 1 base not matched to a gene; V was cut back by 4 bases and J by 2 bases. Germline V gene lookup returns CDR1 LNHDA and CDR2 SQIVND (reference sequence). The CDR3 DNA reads TGTGCCAGTAGTACGGGACTAGCGGGGCAAGAGACCCAGTACTTC. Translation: CASSTGLAGQETQYF.

The CDR3, as DNA: TGTGCCAGCAGTTTCCAGGACTACAATGAGCAGTTCTTC. This codes for CASSFQDYNEQFF. The rearrangement links TRBV12-3 or TRBV12-4 to TRBJ2-1, with no clear D. Trimming took 3 bases from V and 3 from J, leaving 6 bases between them. This CDR3 has 13 residues.

The CDR3 loop reads CASSYWDRRDTGELFF. The CDR3 DNA sequence: TGTGCCAGCAGCTATTGGGACAGGAGAGACACCGGGGAGCTGTTTTTT. This sequence joins TRBV4-2 and TRBJ2-2, with 8 nucleotides matching TRBD1. CDR3 length: 16 residues. Losses at the gene ends were 5 bases for V and 3 bases for J; bases not matched to a gene: 8. The germline gives CDR1 LGHNA, CDR2 YNFKEQ.

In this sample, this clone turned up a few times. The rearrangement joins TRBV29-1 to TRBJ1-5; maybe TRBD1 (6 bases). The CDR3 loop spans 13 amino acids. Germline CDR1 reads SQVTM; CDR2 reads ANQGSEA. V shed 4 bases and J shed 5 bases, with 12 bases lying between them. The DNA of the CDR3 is TGCAGCGTTGCAGGGGCAGCTGATCAGCCCCAGCATTTT. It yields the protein CSVAGAADQPQHF.

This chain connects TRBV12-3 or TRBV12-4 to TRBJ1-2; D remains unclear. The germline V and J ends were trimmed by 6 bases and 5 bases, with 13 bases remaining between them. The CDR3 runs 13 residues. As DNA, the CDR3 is TGTGCCAGCAGACAAACAATTGGTTATGGCTACACCTTC. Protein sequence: CASRQTIGYGYTF.